These T cell receptor beta chains were read from a single sample in a study of CD8+CD57+ T cells in acquired aplastic anemia. TCRdb re-called the reads through MiXCR, storing one row per CDR3 protein. The data hold hundreds of thousands of distinct CDR3 sequences, with around a third observed a single time. Sequenced input: sorted CD4+, CD8+, or CD8+CD57+ T cells (not recorded which) from PBMCs. The receptors here all came from a human donor with aplastic anemia. The CDR3 runs from the conserved cysteine through the conserved F or W. A D gene is named only where the DNA matches it firmly. Clone size is not always given. Where it is, it says once, few, many or a class for expanded clones.

V gene	D gene	J gene	clone size	CDR3 protein	CDR3 DNA
TRBV9	TRBD2	TRBJ2-1	few	CASSGTSGPSYNEQFF	TGTGCCAGCAGCGGAACTAGCGGGCCGTCCTACAATGAGCAGTTCTTC
TRBV6-2/TRBV6-3	.	TRBJ1-6	.	CASSYSGARDSPLHF	TGTGCCAGCAGTTACTCAGGGGCCAGGGATTCACCCCTCCACTTT
TRBV12-3/TRBV12-4	.	TRBJ1-2	many	CASSLGVSHGYTF	TGTGCCAGCAGTCTAGGGGTTAGTCATGGCTACACCTTC
TRBV4-2	.	TRBJ1-2	.	CASSQEAGGGGYTF	TGTGCCAGCAGCCAAGAGGCCGGGGGGGGTGGCTACACCTTC
TRBV10-3	TRBD1	TRBJ1-2	once	CANLRDRGESTF	TGTGCCAACCTCCGGGACAGGGGGGAGAGCACCTTC
TRBV9	.	TRBJ1-2	.	CASSVALRRDYGYTF	TGTGCCAGCAGCGTAGCTTTACGGAGGGATTATGGCTACACCTTC
TRBV20-1	.	TRBJ1-1	.	CSARVKLNTEAFF	TGCAGTGCTAGAGTTAAGTTGAACACTGAAGCTTTCTTT
TRBV2	.	TRBJ1-2	many	CASSVGAINYGYTF	TGTGCCAGCAGTGTCGGAGCGATAAACTATGGCTACACCTTC
TRBV6-5	TRBD2	TRBJ2-5	.	CASSYSVLAGDPWTQYF	TGTGCCAGCAGTTACTCAGTTCTAGCGGGGGACCCTTGGACCCAGTACTTC
TRBV25-1	TRBD2	TRBJ2-7	.	CASSWGGAGGPYEQYF	TGTGCCAGCAGCTGGGGTGGGGCGGGAGGGCCCTACGAGCAGTACTTC
TRBV14	.	TRBJ1-2	many	CASSRTGRGYTF	TGTGCCAGCAGCCGTACGGGACGAGGCTACACCTTC
TRBV2	.	TRBJ1-2	once	CASSDRGDRGYTF	TGTGCCAGCAGTGACAGGGGAGATAGAGGCTACACCTTC
TRBV2	TRBD1	TRBJ1-1	few	CASSLKDREEAFF	TGTGCCAGCTCACTAAAGGACAGGGAGGAAGCTTTCTTT
TRBV20-1	.	TRBJ1-2	.	CSASSPRVLEDGYTF	TGCAGTGCCAGCTCACCACGGGTTTTGGAAGATGGCTACACCTTC
TRBV9	.	TRBJ1-1	.	CASSERTTTEAFF	TGTGCCAGCAGTGAACGTACAACTACTGAAGCTTTCTTT
TRBV11-2	TRBD2	TRBJ2-3	.	CASSKRASGGITDTQYF	TGTGCCAGCAGCAAGAGGGCTAGCGGGGGGATTACAGATACGCAGTATTTT
TRBV19	.	TRBJ2-5	many	CASGPFETQYF	TGTGCCAGTGGGCCCTTCGAAACCCAGTACTTC
TRBV19	.	TRBJ1-4	many	CASTMAAGRKEKLFF	TGTGCCAGTACCATGGCGGCAGGGCGGAAGGAAAAACTGTTTTTT
TRBV11-2	TRBD1	TRBJ2-1	.	CASSPHRDRSYNEQFF	TGTGCCAGCAGCCCCCACCGGGACAGGTCCTACAATGAGCAGTTCTTC
TRBV2	.	TRBJ2-1	.	CASGGWTNNEQFF	TGTGCCAGCGGTGGGTGGACAAACAATGAGCAGTTCTTC
TRBV15	TRBD2	TRBJ2-5	.	CATSRGGAGQETQYF	TGTGCCACCAGCAGGGGAGGGGCTGGGCAAGAGACCCAGTACTTC
TRBV2	TRBD1	TRBJ2-7	many	CASNYDGTGYEQYF	TGTGCCAGCAACTATGATGGGACAGGGTACGAGCAGTACTTC
TRBV10-2	.	TRBJ1-1	.	CASSESPGVRAFF	TGCGCCAGCAGTGAGTCACCAGGGGTGAGGGCTTTCTTT
TRBV2	TRBD1	TRBJ1-5	once	CASRGTGELNRPQHF	TGTGCCAGCCGGGGAACAGGGGAGCTCAATCGGCCCCAGCATTTT
TRBV24-1	.	TRBJ2-5	.	CATSDFYPRTARYF	TGTGCCACCAGTGATTTTTACCCCCGGACAGCACGGTACTTC
TRBV20-1	.	TRBJ2-1	once	CSVKGLYNEQFF	TGCAGTGTTAAAGGCTTATACAATGAGCAGTTCTTC
TRBV24-1	.	TRBJ1-6	.	CATSDSFAGSPLHF	TGTGCCACCAGTGATTCCTTCGCGGGTTCACCCCTCCACTTT
TRBV12-3/TRBV12-4	TRBD1	TRBJ1-6	many	CASRSGQVRDSPLHF	TGTGCCAGCAGATCAGGACAGGTTCGAGATTCACCCCTCCACTTT
TRBV5-6	.	TRBJ2-2	.	CASSQGLFNTGELFF	TGTGCCAGCAGCCAGGGGCTTTTTAACACCGGGGAGCTGTTTTTT